These 3 T cell receptor beta chains were all obtained from the same sample, sequenced in a study of blood T cell repertoires in COVID-19. Measured with immunoSEQ multiplex PCR; TCRdb has only the in-frame clones, and not every one. The profile shows more than 150,000 clones, about four fifths of them singletons. Sequencing used peripheral blood. All receptors come from a woman over 75 with COVID-19, enrolled during active disease.

Here the CDR3 DNA reads TGTGCCAGCAGTTCCCGGGAAAACACTGAAGCTTTCTTT. Amino acid sequence: CASSSRENTEAFF. V is TRBV12-3 or TRBV12-4 and J is TRBJ1-1; D not resolved. The CDR3 totals 13 residues. Trimming cost V 4 bases and J 2 bases, with 8 bases left between them.

The CDR3 here is CASSLAGTGRETQYF. In DNA form, the CDR3 reads TGTGCCAGCAGCTTGGCCGGGACAGGGCGGGAGACCCAGTACTTC. This chain connects TRBV5-4 to TRBJ2-5; TRBD1 agrees at 9 bases. The length of the CDR3 is 15 residues. Germline loops: CDR1 SGHNT, CDR2 YYREEE (reference sequence). Germline trimming cut 0 bases from V and 5 bases from J; bases unmatched to any gene: 5.

This clone was picked up one time. The rearrangement links TRBV7-6 to TRBJ1-4; D uncertain. This CDR3 region has 13 residues. Per germline, CDR1 SGHVS and CDR2 FNYEAQ. Trimming took off 5 bases at V and 4 bases at J, with 8 bases between the two ends. CDR3 in DNA: TGTGCCAGCAGCCGCGGGAGTAATGAAAAACTGTTTTTT. It specifies CASSRGSNEKLFF.